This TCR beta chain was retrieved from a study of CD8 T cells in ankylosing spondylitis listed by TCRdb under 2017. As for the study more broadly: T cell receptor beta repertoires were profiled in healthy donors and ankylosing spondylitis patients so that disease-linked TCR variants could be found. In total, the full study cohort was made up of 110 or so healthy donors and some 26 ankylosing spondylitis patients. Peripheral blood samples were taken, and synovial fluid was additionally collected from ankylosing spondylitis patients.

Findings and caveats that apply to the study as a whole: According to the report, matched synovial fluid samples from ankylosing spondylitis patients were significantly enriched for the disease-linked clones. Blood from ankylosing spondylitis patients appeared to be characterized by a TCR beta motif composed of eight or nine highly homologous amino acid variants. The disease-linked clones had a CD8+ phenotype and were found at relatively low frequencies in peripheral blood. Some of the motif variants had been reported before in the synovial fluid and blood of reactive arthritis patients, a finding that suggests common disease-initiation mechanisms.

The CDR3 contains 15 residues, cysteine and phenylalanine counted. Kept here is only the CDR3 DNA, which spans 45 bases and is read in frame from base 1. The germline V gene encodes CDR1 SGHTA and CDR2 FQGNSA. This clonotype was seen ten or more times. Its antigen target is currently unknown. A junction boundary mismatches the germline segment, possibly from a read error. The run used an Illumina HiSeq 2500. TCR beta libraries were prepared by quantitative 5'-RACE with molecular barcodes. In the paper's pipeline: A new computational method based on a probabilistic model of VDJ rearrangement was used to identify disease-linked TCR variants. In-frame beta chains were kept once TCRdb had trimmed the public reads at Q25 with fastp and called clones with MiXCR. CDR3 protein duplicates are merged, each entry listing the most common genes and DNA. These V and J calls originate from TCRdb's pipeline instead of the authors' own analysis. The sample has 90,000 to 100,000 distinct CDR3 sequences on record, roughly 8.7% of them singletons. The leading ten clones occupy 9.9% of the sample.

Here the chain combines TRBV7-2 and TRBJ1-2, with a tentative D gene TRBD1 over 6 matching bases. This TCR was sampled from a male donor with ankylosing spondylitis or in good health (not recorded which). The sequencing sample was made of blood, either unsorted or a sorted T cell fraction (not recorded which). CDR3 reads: CASILQGNGNYGYTF. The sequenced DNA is TGTGCCAGCATCTTACAGGGAAATGGAAACTATGGCTACACCTTC.